Below are 28 T cell receptor beta chains sequenced from a single sample in a study of long-term antiretroviral therapy in people with HIV (dated by TCRdb to between 2021 and 2022). The immunoSEQ hsTCRB v3.0 assay was used at survey level resolution for TRB variable region sequencing. In TCRdb, the immuneACCESS table is reduced to in-frame sequences with V and J assigned. These tables do not hold every clone; where another copy was compared, an unresolved V gene accounts for under half, and the others remain unexplained. Within this sample are under 50,000 clones, with roughly 86% of them counted one time only. The ten largest clones represent approximately 5.3% of the sample. Specimen: unsorted PBMCs, collected 0.1 years before starting antiretroviral therapy. Every receptor here comes from a woman aged 45-65 years with HIV.

This clone was observed a few times. The rearrangement joins TRBV6-5 to TRBJ2-7; 7 bases are shared with TRBD1. V gave up 5 bases and J gave up 4 bases; unmatched junction bases: 5. The germline CDR1 and CDR2 sequences are MNHEY and SVGAGI. This CDR3 has 13 amino acids. Written as DNA, the CDR3 is TGTGCCAGCAGTAGGGGACAGAGTTACGAGCAGTACTTC. It encodes CASSRGQSYEQYF.

The gene calls are TRBV7-2 and TRBJ2-7; 8 bases align to TRBD2. The germline V gene encodes CDR1 SGHTA and CDR2 FQGNSA. The CDR3 covers 15 residues. Trimming removed 2 bases from V and 5 bases from J; junction bases left unmatched: 8. The CDR3, as DNA: TGTGCCAGCAGCTTATACGCCGGGGGGGACAACGAGCAGTACTTC. This translates into CASSLYAGGDNEQYF.

This sequence joins TRBV5-3 and TRBJ2-3; D may be TRBD1 or TRBD2 (6 bases each). TRBV5-3 belongs to the ORF category, with a function that is uncertain. Trimming removed 0 bases at V and 1 base at J, with 21 bases between. The CDR3 is made up of 19 amino acids. CDR3 nucleotides: TGTGCCAGAAGCTTGGGAGTAGCGGTTGGGGGCGAGGGCACAGATACGCAGTATTTT. Translated, it gives CARSLGVAVGGEGTDTQYF.

The chain joins TRBV5-1 to TRBJ2-1; 11 bases map to TRBD1. This CDR3 has 17 residues. The trim removed 4 bases at V and 0 bases at J, leaving 6 bases unmatched. Germline CDR1 is SGHRS and CDR2 is YFSETQ. DNA of the CDR3: TGCGCCAGCAGCCGGACAGGGGGCCGTAGCTCCTACAATGAGCAGTTCTTC. Amino acids: CASSRTGGRSSYNEQFF.

The chain has TRBV7-2 and TRBJ1-4, with a weak D call TRBD1 (5 bases). CDR1 is SGHTA, CDR2 FQGNSA, per germline. Trimming shortened V by 1 base and J by 8 bases, and 17 bases separated the two germline ends. The CDR3 has 16 amino acids. This CDR3 reads CASSLDSSRTREKLFF. In DNA form, the CDR3 reads TGTGCCAGCAGCTTAGATAGTTCCAGGACAAGAGAAAAACTGTTTTTT.

This chain links TRBV13 with TRBJ2-7; D perhaps matches TRBD2 (5 bases). The CDR3 is 14 residues long. Trimming removed 1 base at V and 2 bases at J, with 9 bases between. Per the germline V gene, CDR1 is PRHDT and CDR2 is FYEKMQ (reference sequence). The chain's CDR3 is CASSLAADTYEQYF. The CDR3 DNA sequence: TGTGCCAGCAGCTTAGCAGCGGATACCTACGAGCAGTACTTC.

The chain recombines TRBV15 with TRBJ1-2; D unclear. CDR1 and CDR2 (germline): LNHNV, YYDKDF (reference sequence). V dropped 4 bases and J dropped 8 bases, with 11 bases sitting between them. The CDR3 consists of 12 residues. The CDR3 coding sequence is TGTGCCACCAGCATCTTAGGGAGCGGCTACACCTTC. This codes for CATSILGSGYTF.

The V gene is TRBV11-2, the J gene TRBJ1-2; 9 bases are a match to TRBD1. CDR1 and CDR2 (germline): SGHAT, FQNNGV. The CDR3 runs 16 residues. After removal of 0 bases from V and 2 bases from J, the junction contained 4 bases not matched to a gene. CDR3 protein: CASSLDYGTGNYGYTF. The DNA of the CDR3 is TGTGCCAGCAGCTTAGATTATGGGACAGGGAACTATGGCTACACCTTC.

This clone was counted a single time. This rearrangement joins TRBV7-2 to TRBJ1-2, with D possibly TRBD1 on 5 matching bases. V lost 5 bases and J lost 6, with 16 bases in between. This CDR3 region has 14 residues. The germline V gene encodes CDR1 SGHTA and CDR2 FQGNSA. The chain's CDR3 is CASSPPLSGHGYTF. The CDR3 DNA reads TGTGCCAGCAGCCCCCCCCTCTCGGGGCATGGCTACACCTTC.

The chain employs TRBV7-2 and TRBJ1-2; perhaps TRBD1 as D (6 bases). The germline gives CDR1 SGHTA, CDR2 FQGNSA. V was shortened by 3 bases and J by 4 bases, with 9 bases between the two germline ends. The CDR3 is made up of 13 amino acids. The CDR3 loop is CASSFGQLYGYTF. The CDR3 region has the DNA TGTGCCAGCAGCTTCGGACAGCTCTATGGCTACACCTTC.

The V and J genes are TRBV10-3 and TRBJ1-5; 7 nucleotides align to TRBD1. Germline V gives CDR1 ENHRY, CDR2 SYGVKD. There are 12 residues in the CDR3. V lost 10 bases and J lost 2; bases outside the gene matches: 2. CDR3 in DNA: TGTGCCACAGGACAGGGCAATCAGCCCCAGCATTTT. It is translated as CATGQGNQPQHF.

V is TRBV5-1 and J is TRBJ2-3, with a possible D match to TRBD2 (5 bases). Trimming cost V 4 bases and J 0 bases, with 15 bases left between them. Per germline, CDR1 SGHRS and CDR2 YFSETQ. The CDR3 is 16 residues long. CDR3 coding DNA: TGCGCCAGCAGCCCGGGGTTGGAGACTAGCACAGATACGCAGTATTTT. This codes for CASSPGLETSTDTQYF.

This clone appeared once. V usage is TRBV7-3 and J usage is TRBJ2-7; D uncertain. This CDR3 contains 12 residues. V lost 6 bases, J lost 0 bases, and 6 bases lay in between. The germline V gene has CDR1 SGHTA and CDR2 FQGTGA. CDR3 coding DNA: TGTGCCAGCAGGGACGACTCCTACGAGCAGTACTTC. It specifies CASRDDSYEQYF.

The chain joins TRBV7-2 to TRBJ2-5; possibly TRBD1 for D (6 bases). Deletions cut 5 bases from V and 5 bases from J, with 18 bases between. In germline, CDR1 is SGHTA, CDR2 FQGNSA. There are 15 residues in the CDR3. CDR3 amino acids: CASSAPQGPGETQYF. Here the CDR3 DNA reads TGTGCCAGCAGCGCGCCCCAGGGGCCGGGGGAGACCCAGTACTTC.

The chain carries TRBV6-6 and TRBJ2-7; D may be TRBD1 or TRBD2 (5 bases each). CDR3 length: 15 residues. The V gene's germline CDR1 is MNHNY and CDR2 SVGAGI (reference sequence). V lost 6 bases, J lost 2 bases, and 17 bases lay in between. CDR3 sequence: CASRRTGTGTYEQYF. CDR3 DNA: TGTGCCAGCAGGAGGACCGGGACGGGGACCTACGAGCAGTACTTC.

This clone was seen only once. The V and J genes are TRBV4-1 and TRBJ1-4, with 7 positions matching TRBD1. CDR1 and CDR2 from the germline V gene are MGHRA and YSYEKL. There are 17 residues in the CDR3. After removal of 0 bases from V and 2 bases from J, the junction contained 6 bases not matched to a gene. CDR3 DNA: TGCGCCAGCAGCCAAGAGACGTGGACAGGTACTAATGAAAAACTGTTTTTT. Amino acids: CASSQETWTGTNEKLFF.

The chain recombines TRBV7-6 with TRBJ2-7; D unresolved. This CDR3 region has 15 residues. Trimming took off 1 base at V and 0 bases at J, with 10 bases between the two ends. The germline gives CDR1 SGHVS, CDR2 FNYEAQ. CDR3 coding DNA: TGTGCCAGCAGCTTAGAACCAGGCCTCTCCTACGAGCAGTACTTC. It specifies CASSLEPGLSYEQYF.

The chain uses TRBV27 and TRBJ1-1; D may be TRBD1 (6 bases). V gave up 3 bases and J gave up 6 bases, with 14 bases separating them. Germline V gene lookup returns CDR1 MNHEY and CDR2 SMNVEV (reference sequence). CDR3 length equals 14 residues. The DNA for the CDR3 is TGTGCCAGCAGTTTGCGGGGGCCCAACTCTGAAGCTTTCTTT. Its translation: CASSLRGPNSEAFF.

This chain joins TRBV15 and TRBJ1-2; D gene uncertain. Germline CDR1 reads LNHNV; CDR2 reads YYDKDF (reference sequence). The CDR3 is made up of 14 amino acids. V was shortened by 0 bases and J by 4 bases, with 9 bases between the two germline ends. CDR3 sequence: CATSRDQVSYGYTF. For the CDR3, the DNA is TGTGCCACCAGCAGAGATCAGGTCTCCTATGGCTACACCTTC.

The gene calls are TRBV7-2 and TRBJ2-7; 7 bases line up with TRBD2. Germline values: CDR1 SGHTA, CDR2 FQGNSA. V shed 3 bases, J shed 4 bases, and the junction held 0 bases outside the gene matches. This CDR3 contains 12 residues. CDR3 region: CASSFGRYEQYF. The CDR3 DNA sequence: TGTGCCAGCAGCTTCGGGAGGTACGAGCAGTACTTC. The whole variable domain, filled in from reference TRBV7-2 and TRBJ2-7, reads GAGVSQSPSNKVTEKGKDVELRCDPISGHTALYWYRQSLGQGLEFLIYFQGNSAPDKSGLPSDRFSAERTGGSVSTLTIQRTQQEDSAVYLCASSFGRYEQYFGPGTRLTVT.

The chain uses TRBV6-6 and TRBJ1-4; D is perhaps TRBD1 (5 bases). CDR3 length: 12 residues. Trimming took 6 bases from V and 8 from J, leaving 10 bases between them. CDR1 is MNHNY, CDR2 SVGAGI, per germline (reference sequence). CDR3 sequence reads: CASSRVVEKLFF. The CDR3 DNA follows: TGTGCCAGCAGCAGGGTAGTCGAAAAACTGTTTTTT.

For the CDR3, the DNA is TGTGCCAGCACGGAGGGCAGGAATCAGCCCCAGCATTTT. Translation gives CASTEGRNQPQHF. The V call is TRBV2, the J call TRBJ1-5, with D uncertain. V dropped 7 bases and J dropped 4 bases, with 11 bases sitting between them. The CDR3 length is 13 residues. The germline CDR1 and CDR2 sequences are SNHLY and FYNNEI.

J is TRBJ2-7 and V is TRBV2; D gene uncertain. The CDR3 extends over 16 amino acids. Trimming took 3 bases from V and 3 from J, leaving 18 bases between them. Germline V CDR1 and CDR2: SNHLY, FYNNEI. CDR3 DNA sequence: TGTGCCAGCAGTGACGATCTCAACCCATCCCACTACGAGCAGTACTTC. Protein: CASSDDLNPSHYEQYF.

The rearrangement uses TRBV5-1 and TRBJ2-2, with 7 bases identical to TRBD1. V gave up 4 bases and J gave up 5 bases; unmatched junction bases: 8. Germline V lookup: CDR1 SGHRS, CDR2 YFSETQ. This CDR3 region has 15 residues. CDR3 sequence reads: CASSPDRTRTGELFF. The CDR3 DNA is TGCGCCAGCAGCCCGGACAGGACGAGAACCGGGGAGCTGTTTTTT. Full variable domain (remainder filled in from reference TRBV5-1 and TRBJ2-2): KAGVTQTPRYLIKTRGQQVTLSCSPISGHRSVSWYQQTPGQGLQFLFEYFSETQRNKGNFPGRFSGRQFSNSRSEMNVSTLELGDSALYLCASSPDRTRTGELFFGEGSRLTVL.

J is TRBJ1-2 and V is TRBV6-5; D is unresolved. Germline V gene sequence: CDR1 MNHEY, CDR2 SVGAGI. Trimming pared 8 bases from V and 1 base from J, leaving 8 bases between. CDR3 length equals 12 residues. The CDR3 here is CASGKNNYGYTF. As DNA, the CDR3 is TGTGCCAGCGGCAAGAATAACTATGGCTACACCTTC.

The chain carries TRBV11-3 and TRBJ2-7, with a tentative D call TRBD1 (5 bases). Germline CDR1 SGHNT, CDR2 YENEEA. V lost 0 bases to trimming and J lost 2 bases, with 5 bases between them. The CDR3 runs 13 residues. CDR3 in DNA: TGTGCCAGCAGCTTAGAGGACACCTACGAGCAGTACTTC. It translates to CASSLEDTYEQYF.

This chain links TRBV18 with TRBJ1-1; maybe TRBD1 (5 bases). Germline lookup yields CDR1 KGHSH and CDR2 LQKENI. The CDR3 length is 16 residues. Trimming shortened V by 3 bases and J by 4 bases, and 18 bases separated the two germline ends. The CDR3 is CASSPFPQGSGTEAFF. The CDR3 nucleotides read TGTGCCAGCTCACCCTTTCCCCAGGGTTCGGGCACTGAAGCTTTCTTT. The variable domain in full, completed from reference TRBV18 and TRBJ1-1, reads NAGVMQNPRHLVRRRGQEARLRCSPMKGHSHVYWYRQLPEEGLKFMVYLQKENIIDESGMPKERFSAEFPKEGPSILRIQQVVRGDSAAYFCASSPFPQGSGTEAFFGQGTRLTVV.

V and J are TRBV7-9 and TRBJ2-3, with D possibly being TRBD1 or TRBD2 (5 bases each). Trimming stripped 3 bases from V and 0 bases from J, with 10 bases between. Germline CDR1 and CDR2: SEHNR and FQNEAQ (reference sequence). This CDR3 spans 15 amino acids. CDR3 amino acids: CASSLGVTSTDTQYF. The CDR3 coding sequence is TGTGCCAGCAGCTTGGGGGTTACTAGCACAGATACGCAGTATTTT.